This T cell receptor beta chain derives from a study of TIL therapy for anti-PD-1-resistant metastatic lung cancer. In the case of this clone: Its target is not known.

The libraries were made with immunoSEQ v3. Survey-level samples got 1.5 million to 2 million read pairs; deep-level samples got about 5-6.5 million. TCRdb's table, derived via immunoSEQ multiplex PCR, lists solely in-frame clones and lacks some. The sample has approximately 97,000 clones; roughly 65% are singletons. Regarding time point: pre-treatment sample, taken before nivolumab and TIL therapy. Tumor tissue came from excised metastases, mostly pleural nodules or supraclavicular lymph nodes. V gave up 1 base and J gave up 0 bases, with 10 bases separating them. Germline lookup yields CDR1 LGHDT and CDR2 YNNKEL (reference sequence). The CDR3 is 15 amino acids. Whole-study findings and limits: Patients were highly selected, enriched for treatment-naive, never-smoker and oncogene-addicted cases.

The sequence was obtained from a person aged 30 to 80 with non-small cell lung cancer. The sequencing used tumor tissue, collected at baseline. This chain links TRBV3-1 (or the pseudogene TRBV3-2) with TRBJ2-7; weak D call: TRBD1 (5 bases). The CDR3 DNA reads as TGTGCCAGCAGCCAAGCAGGGAAAGGCTCCTACGAGCAGTACTTC. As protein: CASSQAGKGSYEQYF.